Following are 26 T cell receptor beta chains from one sample sequenced in a study of CD8 T cells in ankylosing spondylitis. From the 5' RACE reads, TCRdb called clonotypes with MiXCR, one entry per CDR3 protein. The data hold some 250,000 distinct CDR3 sequences, with about 10% observed a single time. The material sequenced was blood, either unsorted or a sorted T cell fraction (not recorded which). All receptors derive from a male donor with ankylosing spondylitis or in good health (not recorded which).

This clonotype was observed at least ten times. The gene calls are TRBV10-3 and TRBJ2-3; 7 positions agree with TRBD2. The ends lost 6 bases at V and 2 bases at J; junction bases unmatched: 11. The CDR3 totals 16 residues. CDR1 is ENHRY, CDR2 SYGVKD, per germline. CDR3 nucleotides: TGTGCCATCAGGGGGGGGGACGGAGGAGACACAGATACGCAGTATTTT. Translating it yields CAIRGGDGGDTDTQYF.

There are a few counts of this clonotype. The V call is TRBV29-1, the J call TRBJ1-2; a possible D gene is TRBD1 (5 bases). Germline V gives CDR1 SQVTM, CDR2 ANQGSEA. This CDR3 contains 15 residues. V was clipped by 4 bases and J by 0 bases, with 15 bases between them. The CDR3 DNA is TGCAGCGTTGGAGACAGAACTTCAACTAACTATGGCTACACCTTC. Its translation: CSVGDRTSTNYGYTF.

This clonotype was counted ten times or more. The gene calls are TRBV20-1 and TRBJ2-1; tentative D call: TRBD2 (6 bases). There are 12 residues in the CDR3. The V end was cut by 2 bases, the J end by 8 bases, with 10 bases between. CDR1 and CDR2 (germline): DFQATT, SNEGSKA (reference sequence). CDR3 sequence reads: CSARRDFYEQFF. The CDR3 DNA reads TGCAGTGCTAGACGGGACTTTTATGAGCAGTTCTTC.

This clonotype has at least ten counts. This sequence joins TRBV10-3 and TRBJ2-2; D not resolved. Trimming pared 5 bases from V and 0 bases from J, leaving 7 bases between. From germline, CDR1 is ENHRY and CDR2 SYGVKD. The CDR3 has 14 amino acids. Here the CDR3 DNA reads TGTGCCATCAGTCAGTTCCCGAACACCGGGGAGCTGTTTTTT. Protein: CAISQFPNTGELFF.

This clonotype was seen many times. This chain joins TRBV20-1 and TRBJ2-2, with TRBD1 matching over 8 bases. V was pared by 0 bases and J by 4 bases, with 1 base of the junction left unmatched. Germline V gene data show CDR1 as DFQATT and CDR2 as SNEGSKA (reference sequence). The CDR3 covers 14 residues. CDR3 region: CSARDDRGTGELFF. The CDR3 coding sequence is TGCAGTGCTAGAGATGACAGGGGCACCGGGGAGCTGTTTTTT.

V usage is TRBV5-6 and J usage is TRBJ2-5; D is perhaps TRBD1 or TRBD2 (6 bases each). V lost 5 bases, J lost 10 bases, and 15 bases lay in between. CDR3 length equals 12 residues. Germline V lookup: CDR1 SGHDT, CDR2 YYEEEE. The CDR3 spells CASSPSRGDQYF. CDR3 nucleotide sequence: TGTGCCAGCAGTCCTTCTAGGGGGGACCAGTACTTC.

The chain joins TRBV7-9 to TRBJ2-3; 10 bases are shared with TRBD2. This CDR3 comprises 16 residues. With 1 base clipped from V and 1 base from J, the junction kept 2 bases outside the gene matches. Germline CDR1 reads SEHNR; CDR2 reads FQNEAQ (reference sequence). CDR3 protein: CASSLVLAGGTDTQYF. CDR3 sequence (DNA): TGTGCCAGCAGCTTAGTGCTAGCGGGGGGCACAGATACGCAGTATTTT. The variable domain in full, with the rest retrieved from reference TRBV7-9 and TRBJ2-3, is DTGVSQNPRHKITKRGQNVTFRCDPISEHNRLYWYRQTLGQGPEFLTYFQNEAQLEKSRLLSDRFSAERPKGSFSTLEIQRTEQGDSAMYLCASSLVLAGGTDTQYFGPGTRLTVL.

The V gene is TRBV4-1, the J gene TRBJ2-1; D assignment may be TRBD1 or TRBD2 (6 bases each). The length of the CDR3 is 14 residues. Trimming took off 0 bases at V and 10 bases at J, with 13 bases between the two ends. The V gene's germline CDR1 is MGHRA and CDR2 YSYEKL. CDR3 loop: CASSQEGAGTEQFF. Here the CDR3 DNA reads TGCGCCAGCAGCCAAGAGGGGGCGGGGACAGAGCAGTTCTTC.

As regards this clonotype: A much larger clone lies a single base off, so this may be a read error. J is TRBJ2-7 and V is TRBV5-1; 7 nucleotides align to TRBD1. The CDR3 runs 15 residues. The germline V gene has CDR1 SGHRS and CDR2 YFSETQ. Here the CDR3 reads CGSRDDRDLRNEQYF. The CDR3 nucleotides read TGCGGCAGCAGGGACGACAGGGATTTACGGAACGAGCAGTACTTC.

This clonotype was observed at least ten times. CDR3 amino acids: CASSLAEGTGELFF. For the CDR3, the DNA is TGTGCCAGCAGCTTAGCGGAGGGCACCGGGGAGCTGTTTTTT. The rearrangement uses TRBV7-9 and TRBJ2-2; TRBD2 might be the D (6 bases). V lost 0 bases, J lost 4 bases, and 6 bases lay in between. CDR1 and CDR2 from the germline V gene are SEHNR and FQNEAQ (reference sequence). The CDR3 loop spans 14 amino acids.

The gene calls are TRBV2 and TRBJ2-3, with D perhaps being TRBD1 or TRBD2 (5 bases each). This CDR3 is 15 amino acids long. Trimming removed 5 bases from V and 2 bases from J, with 14 bases in between. From germline, CDR1 is SNHLY and CDR2 FYNNEI. The CDR3: CASSSGTTLTDTQYF. The CDR3 DNA sequence: TGTGCCAGCAGTTCCGGGACCACTCTCACAGATACGCAGTATTTT.

A remark on this clonotype: A single base separates this from a much larger clone, so it may be a read error. The rearrangement links TRBV6-5 to TRBJ2-7; D is possibly TRBD1 (6 bases). This CDR3 spans 14 amino acids. CDR1 is MNHEY, CDR2 SVGAGI, per germline. The CDR3 bases are TGTGCCAGCAGTTACTCGAGTGCAGGGGACGAGCTGTACTTC. Amino acids: CASSYSSAGDELYF.

A few counts support this clonotype. The chain has TRBV11-1 and TRBJ2-7, with 9 nucleotides matching TRBD2. The CDR3 extends over 16 amino acids. Per germline, CDR1 SGHAT and CDR2 FQDESV (reference sequence). Losses at the gene ends were 5 bases for V and 2 bases for J; bases not matched to a gene: 10. CDR3 sequence (DNA): TGTGCCAGCAGCAGCCCTGGACTAGCGTACCCCTACGAGCAGTACTTC. As protein: CASSSPGLAYPYEQYF.

This clonotype was observed a handful of times. The rearrangement joins TRBV28 to TRBJ2-3; 12 positions match TRBD2. Losses at the gene ends were 3 bases for V and 6 bases for J; bases not matched to a gene: 10. The CDR3 loop spans 17 amino acids. Per germline, CDR1 MDHEN and CDR2 SYDVKM. The CDR3: CASSLDLAGGVGDTQYF. The CDR3 DNA follows: TGTGCCAGCAGTTTGGACCTAGCGGGAGGGGTAGGGGATACGCAGTATTTT.

The V gene is TRBV7-2, the J gene TRBJ2-7; 7 bases match TRBD2. Germline lookup yields CDR1 SGHTA and CDR2 FQGNSA. The CDR3 is made up of 14 amino acids. V was clipped by 6 bases and J by 6 bases; unmatched bases: 11. In DNA form, the CDR3 reads TGTGCCAGCAGGCCCGCGGGGGTATCGAGCGAGCAGTACTTC. It is translated as CASRPAGVSSEQYF.

This clonotype was picked up many times. The gene calls are TRBV4-1 and TRBJ2-5, with D perhaps assigned TRBD1 or TRBD2 (5 bases each). This CDR3 is built from 15 residues. From germline, CDR1 is MGHRA and CDR2 YSYEKL. V shed 0 bases and J shed 4 bases, with 12 bases lying between them. Written as DNA, the CDR3 is TGCGCCAGCAGCCAAGATGGGGACGGAGGAGAGACCCAGTACTTC. It yields the protein CASSQDGDGGETQYF.

This clonotype was detected a few times. As DNA, the CDR3 is TGTGCCAGCAGCGTAGTGGCCGGGTCCGGGGTCTACGAGCAGTACTTC. Its translation is CASSVVAGSGVYEQYF. This sequence joins TRBV9 and TRBJ2-7; perhaps TRBD2 as D (5 bases). Germline V CDR1 and CDR2: SGDLS, YYNGEE. The CDR3 loop spans 16 amino acids. V lost 0 bases and J lost 3, with 16 bases in between.

This rearrangement joins TRBV20-1 to TRBJ1-1; the D gene is possibly TRBD1 (5 bases). Germline CDR1 reads DFQATT; CDR2 reads SNEGSKA (reference sequence). This CDR3 has 12 amino acids. Between the trimmed V and J ends, which lost 4 bases and 5 bases, there was a span of 11 bases. The CDR3 bases are TGCAGTGCTACAGGACAATGGACTGAAGCTTTCTTT. It specifies CSATGQWTEAFF.

This clonotype was seen ten or more times. The V gene is TRBV12-3 or TRBV12-4, the J gene TRBJ2-5, with 12 bases fitting TRBD2. V dropped 5 bases and J dropped 5; count of bases not matched to a gene: 9. This CDR3 comprises 16 residues. The CDR3, as DNA: TGTGCCAGCAGTCCCCCGAGACTAGCGGGAGTTGAGACCCAGTACTTC. Residues: CASSPPRLAGVETQYF.

This clonotype was counted at least ten times. The rearrangement links TRBV20-1 to TRBJ1-1; TRBD1 matches 11 bases. CDR1 and CDR2 (germline): DFQATT, SNEGSKA (reference sequence). The CDR3 extends over 12 amino acids. The V and J ends lost 6 bases and 11 bases, in that order; junction bases with no gene match: 8. In nucleotides, the CDR3 is TGCAGTGCAACCGTGGACAGGGGGCTCGCTTTCTTT. As protein: CSATVDRGLAFF.

In this sample, this clonotype turned up many times. The gene calls are TRBV4-1 and TRBJ1-5, with D possibly TRBD1 on 5 matching bases. This CDR3 has 17 residues. V was trimmed by 0 bases and J by 0 bases, leaving 12 bases between them. CDR1 is MGHRA and CDR2 is YSYEKL in the germline V gene. Written as DNA, the CDR3 is TGCGCCAGCAGCCAAGATCCTCCCGGGGGTAGCAATCAGCCCCAGCATTTT. Its protein product is CASSQDPPGGSNQPQHF.

This clonotype was counted ten times or more. This chain connects TRBV20-1 to TRBJ2-5; D unresolved. V lost 7 bases and J 2 bases, leaving 8 bases between the germline ends. The CDR3 covers 11 residues. CDR1 is DFQATT and CDR2 is SNEGSKA in the germline V gene (reference sequence). As DNA, the CDR3 is TGCAGTGGGAGCAAACAAGAGACCCAGTACTTC. It specifies CSGSKQETQYF.

This clonotype was observed at least ten times. This chain connects TRBV12-3 or TRBV12-4 to TRBJ2-2; the D is unclear. Trimming removed 5 bases from V and 8 bases from J, with 12 bases in between. The CDR3 contains 13 residues. The CDR3 nucleotides are TGTGCCAGCAGTCTTGGGCCATGGGGGGAGCTGTTTTTT. This sequence encodes CASSLGPWGELFF.

Ten or more counts support this clonotype. The chain combines TRBV5-6 with TRBJ1-1; D not certain. The V end lost 4 bases, the J end lost 5 bases, and 12 bases lay between the germline ends. The CDR3 loop spans 13 amino acids. Germline-derived CDR1 and CDR2 are SGHDT and YYEEEE. This CDR3 is CASSRPGGTEAFF. The CDR3 DNA reads TGTGCCAGCAGCCGCCCCGGAGGAACTGAAGCTTTCTTT.

This clonotype was counted many times. V is TRBV7-3 and J is TRBJ2-2; D possibly corresponds to TRBD1 (6 bases). The CDR3 loop spans 16 amino acids. CDR1 SGHTA and CDR2 FQGTGA come from the germline V gene. V was cut by 4 bases and J by 2 bases, with 14 bases left in between. The CDR3 nucleotides are TGTGCCAGCAGCTCTCGACCGGGACACAACACCGGGGAGCTGTTTTTT. Protein sequence: CASSSRPGHNTGELFF.

The V and J genes are TRBV11-2 and TRBJ2-1; the D is unclear. This CDR3 is built from 14 residues. V shed 1 base and J shed 8 bases, with 12 bases lying between them. Germline CDR1 SGHAT, CDR2 FQNNGV. CDR3 sequence: CASSLGMVGHEQFF. CDR3 nucleotide sequence: TGTGCCAGCAGCTTAGGTATGGTCGGCCATGAGCAGTTCTTC. The full variable domain, in which reference TRBV11-2 and TRBJ2-1 provide the parts outside the CDR3, is EAGVAQSPRYKIIEKRQSVAFWCNPISGHATLYWYQQILGQGPKLLIQFQNNGVVDDSQLPKDRFSAERLKGVDSTLKIQPAKLEDSAVYLCASSLGMVGHEQFFGPGTRLTVL.